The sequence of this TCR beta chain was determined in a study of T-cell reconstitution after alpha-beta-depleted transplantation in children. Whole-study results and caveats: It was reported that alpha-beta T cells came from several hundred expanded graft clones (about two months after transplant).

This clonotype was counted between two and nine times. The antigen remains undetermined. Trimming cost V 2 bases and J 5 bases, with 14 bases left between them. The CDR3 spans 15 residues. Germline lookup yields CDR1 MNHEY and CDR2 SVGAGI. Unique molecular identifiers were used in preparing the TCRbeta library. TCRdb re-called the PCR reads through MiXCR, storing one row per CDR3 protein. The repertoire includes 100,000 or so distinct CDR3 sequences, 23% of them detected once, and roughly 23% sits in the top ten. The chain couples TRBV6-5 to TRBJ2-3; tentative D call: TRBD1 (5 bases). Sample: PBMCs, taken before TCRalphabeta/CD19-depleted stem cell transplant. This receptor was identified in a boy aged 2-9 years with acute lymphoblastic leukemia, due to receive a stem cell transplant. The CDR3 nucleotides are TGTGCCAGCAGTTACCAGGTTAACACAGGAGATACGCAGTATTTT. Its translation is CASSYQVNTGDTQYF.